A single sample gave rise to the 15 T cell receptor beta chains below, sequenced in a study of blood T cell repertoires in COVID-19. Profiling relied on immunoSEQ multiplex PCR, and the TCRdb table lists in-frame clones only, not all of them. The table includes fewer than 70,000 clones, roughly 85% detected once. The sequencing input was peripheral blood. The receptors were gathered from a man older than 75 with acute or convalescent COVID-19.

Here the CDR3 DNA reads TGTGCCAGCAGGGAGGACAGGGGAAATCAGCCCCAGCATTTT. This gives the protein CASREDRGNQPQHF. The rearrangement links TRBV2 to TRBJ1-5; 9 positions match TRBD1. CDR3 length equals 14 residues. The V gene end was trimmed by 6 bases and the J gene end by 4 bases; junction bases not matched to a gene: 4. Germline lookup yields CDR1 SNHLY and CDR2 FYNNEI.

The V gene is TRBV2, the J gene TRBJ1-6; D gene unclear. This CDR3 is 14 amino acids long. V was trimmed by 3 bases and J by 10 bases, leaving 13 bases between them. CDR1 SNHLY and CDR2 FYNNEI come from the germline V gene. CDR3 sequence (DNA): TGTGCCAGCAGTGATTGGGCCGTGGGCTCACCCCTCCACTTT. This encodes CASSDWAVGSPLHF.

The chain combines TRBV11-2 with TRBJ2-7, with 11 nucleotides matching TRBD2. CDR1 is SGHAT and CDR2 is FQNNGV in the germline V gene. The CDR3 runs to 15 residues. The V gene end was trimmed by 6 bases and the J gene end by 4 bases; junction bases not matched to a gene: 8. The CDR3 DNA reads TGTGCCAGCAGAACCACTAGCGGGAGAGTGTACGAGCAGTACTTC. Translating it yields CASRTTSGRVYEQYF.

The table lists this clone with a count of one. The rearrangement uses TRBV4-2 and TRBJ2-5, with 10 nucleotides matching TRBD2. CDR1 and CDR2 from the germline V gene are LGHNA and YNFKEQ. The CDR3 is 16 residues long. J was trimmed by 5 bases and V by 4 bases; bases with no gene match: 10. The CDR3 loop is CASSRSSGRNGETQYF. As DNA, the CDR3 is TGTGCCAGCAGCCGGTCTAGCGGGAGAAATGGGGAGACCCAGTACTTC.

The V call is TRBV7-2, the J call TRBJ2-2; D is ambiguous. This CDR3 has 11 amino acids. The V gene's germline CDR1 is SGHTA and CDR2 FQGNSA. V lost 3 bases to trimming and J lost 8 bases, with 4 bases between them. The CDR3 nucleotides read TGTGCCAGCAGCTTTCGTGGGGAGCTGTTTTTT. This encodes CASSFRGELFF.

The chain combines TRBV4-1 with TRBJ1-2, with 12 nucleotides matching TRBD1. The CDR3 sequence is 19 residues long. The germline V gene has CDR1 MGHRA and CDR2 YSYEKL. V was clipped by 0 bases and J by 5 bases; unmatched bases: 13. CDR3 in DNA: TGCGCCAGCAGCCAAGATGCCCTATCCGGGACAGGGGGCGTGTATGGCTACACCTTC. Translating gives CASSQDALSGTGGVYGYTF.

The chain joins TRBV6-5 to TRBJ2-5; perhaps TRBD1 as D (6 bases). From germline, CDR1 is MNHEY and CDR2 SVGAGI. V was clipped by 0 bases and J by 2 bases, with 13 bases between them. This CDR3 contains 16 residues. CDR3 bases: TGTGCCAGCAGTTACTCGAGGGGGAGCGGACAAGAGACCCAGTACTTC. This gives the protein CASSYSRGSGQETQYF.

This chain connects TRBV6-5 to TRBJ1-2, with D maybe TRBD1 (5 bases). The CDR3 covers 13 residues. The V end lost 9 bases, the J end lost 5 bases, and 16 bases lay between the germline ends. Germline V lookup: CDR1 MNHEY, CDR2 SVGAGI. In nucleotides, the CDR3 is TGTGCCAGTTTGGAAGGACGGGGGTATGGCTACACCTTC. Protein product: CASLEGRGYGYTF.

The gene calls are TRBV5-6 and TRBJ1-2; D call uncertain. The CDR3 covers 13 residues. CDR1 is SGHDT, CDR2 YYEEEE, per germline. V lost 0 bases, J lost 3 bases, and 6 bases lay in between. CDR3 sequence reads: CASSLELDYGYTF. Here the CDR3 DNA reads TGTGCCAGCAGCTTGGAACTGGACTATGGCTACACCTTC.

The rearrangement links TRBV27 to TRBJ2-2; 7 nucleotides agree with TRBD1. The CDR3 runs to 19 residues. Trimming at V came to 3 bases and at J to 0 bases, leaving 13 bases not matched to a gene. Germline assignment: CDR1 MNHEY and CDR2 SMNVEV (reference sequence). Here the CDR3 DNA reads TGTGCCAGCAGTTTGCTATCGGTAGGGGGCACCGCGAACACCGGGGAGCTGTTTTTT. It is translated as CASSLLSVGGTANTGELFF.

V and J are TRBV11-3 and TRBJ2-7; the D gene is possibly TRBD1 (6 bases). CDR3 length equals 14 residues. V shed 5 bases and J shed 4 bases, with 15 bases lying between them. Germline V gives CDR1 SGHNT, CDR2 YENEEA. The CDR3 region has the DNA TGTGCCAGCAGCCCGCTGGACAGACCGTACGAGCAGTACTTC. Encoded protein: CASSPLDRPYEQYF.

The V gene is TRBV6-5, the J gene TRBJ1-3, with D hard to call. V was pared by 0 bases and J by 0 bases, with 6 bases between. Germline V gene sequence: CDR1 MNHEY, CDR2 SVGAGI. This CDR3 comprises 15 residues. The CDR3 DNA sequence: TGTGCCAGCAGTTACTCCGGAGGCTCTGGAAACACCATATATTTT. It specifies CASSYSGGSGNTIYF.

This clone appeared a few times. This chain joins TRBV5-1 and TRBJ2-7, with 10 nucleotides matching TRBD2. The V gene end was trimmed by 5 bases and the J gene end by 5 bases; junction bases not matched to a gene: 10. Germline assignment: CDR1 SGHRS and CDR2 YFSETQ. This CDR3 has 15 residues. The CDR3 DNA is TGCGCCAGCAGGTTAGCCGGGACTAGCGCCCACGAGCAGTACTTC. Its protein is CASRLAGTSAHEQYF. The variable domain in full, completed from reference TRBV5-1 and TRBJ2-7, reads KAGVTQTPRYLIKTRGQQVTLSCSPISGHRSVSWYQQTPGQGLQFLFEYFSETQRNKGNFPGRFSGRQFSNSRSEMNVSTLELGDSALYLCASRLAGTSAHEQYFGPGTRLTVT.

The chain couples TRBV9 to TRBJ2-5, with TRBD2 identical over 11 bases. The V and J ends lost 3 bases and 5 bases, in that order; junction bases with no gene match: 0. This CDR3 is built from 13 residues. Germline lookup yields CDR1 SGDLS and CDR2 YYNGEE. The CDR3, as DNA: TGTGCCAGCAGCGCTAGCGGGAGGGAGACCCAGTACTTC. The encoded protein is CASSASGRETQYF.

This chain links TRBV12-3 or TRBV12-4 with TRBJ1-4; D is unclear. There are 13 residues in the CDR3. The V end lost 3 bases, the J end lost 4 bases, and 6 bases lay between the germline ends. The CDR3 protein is CASSFSFNEKLFF. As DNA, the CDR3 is TGTGCCAGCAGTTTTTCCTTTAATGAAAAACTGTTTTTT.